Listed below are T cell receptor beta chains from one sample, sequenced in a study of T cell responses to AZD1222 COVID-19 vaccine. Assay: immunoSEQ multiplex PCR; the TCRdb copy retains only in-frame clones and omits some. The repertoire has about 110,000 clones, about 90% of them found once; the top ten carry 4.5% to 6%. The source was peripheral blood, collected 28 days after the second AZD1222 dose. Receptors were obtained from an adult who received the AZD1222 COVID-19 vaccine. Both conserved end residues are part of each CDR3. The order of the fields is CDR3 DNA, CDR3 protein, J gene, clone size, CDR3 length, V gene, D gene. D genes are given only for firm matches. Expanded clones are given a class, and other clones once, few, many or no size at all.

TGTGCCAGCATTAGTTCGAGGGGATTTGAAGCTTTCTTT,CASISSRGFEAFF,TRBJ1-1,.,13,TRBV6-5,.
TGTGCCAGCAGTTGGACAGGAATATACGAGCAGTACTTC,CASSWTGIYEQYF,TRBJ2-7,few,13,TRBV12-3/TRBV12-4,TRBD1
TGTGCCAGCAGTTCCGGACAAACCAATTCACCCCTCCACTTT,CASSSGQTNSPLHF,TRBJ1-6,.,14,TRBV27,.
TGTGCCAGAGCGGAGGGATTCTCGGGACATCGTAACACTGAAGCTTTCTTT,CARAEGFSGHRNTEAFF,TRBJ1-1,once,17,TRBV6-7,.
TGCGCCAGCAGCCAGCAACAGGGGGAGACCTACGAGCAGTACTTC,CASSQQQGETYEQYF,TRBJ2-7,.,15,TRBV4-1,TRBD1
TGTGCCAGCAGTGACCTACCCAGCTATGGCTACACCTTC,CASSDLPSYGYTF,TRBJ1-2,.,13,TRBV25-1,.
TGTGCCAGCAGCTTAGAGGGGCCAACGGATACGCAGTATTTT,CASSLEGPTDTQYF,TRBJ2-3,.,14,TRBV7-2,.
TGTGCCAGCAGTTACAGGGGCAATAATGAAAAACTGTTTTTT,CASSYRGNNEKLFF,TRBJ1-4,once,14,TRBV6-5,.
TGTGCCAGCAGTGACGACAGGGGATATGGCTACACCTTC,CASSDDRGYGYTF,TRBJ1-2,.,13,TRBV6-4,TRBD1
TGTGCCAGCAGTTTAGGGGGAAGAGGCTACACCTTC,CASSLGGRGYTF,TRBJ1-2,.,12,TRBV12-3/TRBV12-4,.
TGTGCCAGCAGCCGTTACGGGGGTCAGGGTGAGAACTATGGCTACACCTTC,CASSRYGGQGENYGYTF,TRBJ1-2,.,17,TRBV6-2/TRBV6-3,.
TGTGCCAGCAGCCCAACTGGTGGTTCACCCCTCCACTTT,CASSPTGGSPLHF,TRBJ1-6,.,13,TRBV3-1/TRBV3-2,.
TGTGCCAGCAGGACCGGGACAGGGGGTTATAGCAATCAGCCCCAGCATTTT,CASRTGTGGYSNQPQHF,TRBJ1-5,few,17,TRBV2,TRBD1
TGTGCCAGCAGCGTCGGGACAGTAGGGTCCTACGAGCAGTACTTC,CASSVGTVGSYEQYF,TRBJ2-7,.,15,TRBV5-6,TRBD1
TGTGCCAGCAGCGGCCTAGCGGGGATCGCAGATACGCAGTATTTT,CASSGLAGIADTQYF,TRBJ2-3,.,15,TRBV6-5,TRBD2
TGTGCCATCAGTGTGGGGCAGGGAGGCGCTTTCTTT,CAISVGQGGAFF,TRBJ1-1,.,12,TRBV10-3,.